This T cell receptor beta chain was sequenced for a study of T-cell reconstitution after alpha-beta-depleted transplantation in children. Study-level points and caveats: The origin of high day-60 TCRbeta diversity in some patients lay in surviving recipient T cells and thymic progenitors. Reportedly, alpha-beta T cells present about two months post-transplant originated from several hundred expanded clones of graft origin. Once a year had passed after transplant, T-cell counts and diversity came mostly from newly produced T cells.

This sample's TCRbeta library carried unique molecular identifier barcodes. TCRdb reanalysed the PCR reads using MiXCR and keeps one entry per CDR3 protein. The table lists about 980,000 distinct CDR3 sequences, about 31% of them singletons. Of note for this clonotype: Its target is unknown.

Sequenced here: PBMCs, mostly from graft donor cells, sampled 360 days after TCRalphabeta/CD19-depleted stem cell transplant. The sequence derives from a boy less than two years old who had a stem cell transplant for SCID, so the T cells may come from the graft donor.

CDR3 amino acids: CSARVGGRGGYTF. The CDR3 DNA reads as TGCAGTGCTAGAGTTGGGGGCAGAGGTGGCTACACCTTC. J is TRBJ1-2 and V is TRBV20-1; perhaps TRBD1 as D (6 bases). Germline-derived CDR1 and CDR2 are DFQATT and SNEGSKA (reference sequence). Trimming removed 1 base from V and 7 bases from J, with 13 bases in between. This CDR3 has 13 residues.